These 9 T cell receptor beta chains originate from one sample sequenced in a study of T cell changes during pregnancy in multiple sclerosis. The method was immunoSEQ multiplex PCR; TCRdb's version includes in-frame clones alone and lacks a portion of them. The data show about 69,000 clones, roughly nine tenths seen once. Source: CD4+ T cells from peripheral blood mononuclear cells, taken in the third trimester of pregnancy. Every receptor here comes from a female donor in good health, enrolled as a control in a pregnancy study.

This chain links TRBV4-1 with TRBJ2-7; no definite D call. V gave up 1 base and J gave up 3 bases, with 7 bases separating them. The CDR3 spans 13 residues. Germline V gene data show CDR1 as MGHRA and CDR2 as YSYEKL. The CDR3 spells CASSQVARYEQYF. In DNA form, the CDR3 reads TGCGCCAGCAGCCAAGTAGCCCGCTACGAGCAGTACTTC.

The chain is built from TRBV5-1 and TRBJ2-2, with D perhaps TRBD1 (5 bases). V shed 1 base and J shed 0 bases, with 7 bases lying between them. Germline-derived CDR1 and CDR2 are SGHRS and YFSETQ. CDR3 length: 15 residues. CDR3 DNA sequence: TGCGCCAGCAGCTTGTCCAGGGCGAACACCGGGGAGCTGTTTTTT. Translating gives CASSLSRANTGELFF.

This chain links TRBV11-2 with TRBJ2-1; 10 bases map to TRBD1. V trimming: 5 bases; J trimming: 7 bases; junction bases outside the gene matches: 5. Germline CDR1 reads SGHAT; CDR2 reads FQNNGV. The CDR3 length is 14 residues. This CDR3 is CASSPGQGRNEQFF. For the CDR3, the DNA is TGTGCCAGCAGCCCGGGACAGGGGCGGAATGAGCAGTTCTTC.

The chain recombines TRBV2 with TRBJ1-2, with TRBD1 as a possible D gene (6 bases). Trimming took 2 bases from V and 4 from J, leaving 14 bases between them. This CDR3 has 15 residues. The germline V gene has CDR1 SNHLY and CDR2 FYNNEI. CDR3: CASSESRGTIYGYTF. CDR3 coding DNA: TGTGCCAGCAGTGAAAGCAGGGGCACAATCTATGGCTACACCTTC.

V and J are TRBV5-1 and TRBJ2-2; D uncertain. CDR3 length: 14 residues. Trimming cost V 0 bases and J 2 bases, with 5 bases left between them. Germline V gene data show CDR1 as SGHRS and CDR2 as YFSETQ. CDR3 sequence reads: CASSLVSNTGELFF. CDR3 DNA: TGCGCCAGCAGCTTGGTCTCCAACACCGGGGAGCTGTTTTTT.

The chain recombines TRBV5-4 with TRBJ1-6, with D perhaps TRBD1 (5 bases). V gave up 3 bases and J gave up 7 bases, with 17 bases separating them. From germline, CDR1 is SGHNT and CDR2 YYREEE (reference sequence). CDR3 length equals 16 residues. CDR3 amino acids: CASSWSLDSRNSPLHF. CDR3 coding DNA: TGTGCCAGCAGCTGGTCCCTCGACAGCCGAAATTCACCCCTCCACTTT.

This clone was seen only once. V usage is TRBV18 and J usage is TRBJ1-5; TRBD1 matches at 7 bases. Trimming took 0 bases from V and 4 from J; bases not matched to a gene: 3. The CDR3 contains 15 residues. Germline V lookup: CDR1 KGHSH, CDR2 LQKENI. The CDR3 DNA reads TGTGCCAGCTCACCACCCGGGACAGTTAATCAGCCCCAGCATTTT. Its protein is CASSPPGTVNQPQHF.

This sequence joins TRBV10-1 and TRBJ2-7, with 9 bases that match TRBD2. Germline V gives CDR1 WNHNN, CDR2 SYGVQD (reference sequence). V lost 0 bases to trimming and J lost 6 bases; unmatched junction nucleotides: 12. CDR3 length equals 17 residues. In DNA, the CDR3 is TGCGCCAGCAGTGAGTCGTATTCCGGGACTAGCTCTCGCGAGCAGTACTTC. This sequence encodes CASSESYSGTSSREQYF.

The chain carries TRBV27 and TRBJ2-2; D not certain. CDR3 size: 13 residues. Looked up from germline, CDR1 is MNHEY and CDR2 is SMNVEV (reference sequence). The V end was cut by 3 bases, the J end by 3 bases, with 5 bases between. CDR3 bases: TGTGCCAGCAGTTTTCTAGACACCGGGGAGCTGTTTTTT. The encoded protein is CASSFLDTGELFF.